A single T cell receptor (beta chain) is shown here with its context. No antigen is known for it. This specimen comes from a study of CD8 T cells in ankylosing spondylitis. Study results and caveats: The authors found the disease-linked clones to be CD8+ and relatively rare in peripheral blood. Significantly higher representation of disease-linked clones was reported for matched ankylosing spondylitis synovial fluid. Under 10 highly homologous variants formed a TCR beta motif that appeared characteristic of ankylosing spondylitis blood. Before this, some motif variants had been reported in reactive arthritis synovial fluid and blood.

Germline assignment: CDR1 SGDLS and CDR2 YYNGEE. The CDR3 runs to 16 residues. The V segment lost 0 bases and the J segment 5 bases; nucleotides outside the gene matches: 11. Quantitative barcoded 5'-RACE was used to prepare TCR beta libraries. TCRdb re-called the 5' RACE reads through MiXCR, storing one row per CDR3 protein. The repertoire holds 220,000 or so distinct CDR3 sequences, with 15% to 20% as singletons. The sequence was collected from a male donor with ankylosing spondylitis. The chain links TRBV9 to TRBJ2-7; 7 positions agree with TRBD2. Sequenced sample: blood, either unsorted or a sorted T cell fraction (not recorded which). The CDR3, as DNA: TGTGCCAGCAGCGTAGCACCAGGGCTAGCGGATGACGAGCAGTACTTC. It translates to CASSVAPGLADDEQYF.